This is a list of T cell receptor beta chains from one sample in a study of cytomegalovirus exposure and HLA in healthy donors. Clones were sequenced by immunoSEQ multiplex PCR, and TCRdb holds only the in-frame ones, with some missing. This sample has roughly 150,000 clones, with about 72% found just once. Sequencing was carried out using PBMCs. The receptors were sampled from a man aged 35 to 55 in good health and CMV-seronegative. The CDR3 runs from the conserved cysteine through the conserved F or W. The D gene is left open where the match is weak. Size values are once, few and many counts, or a class for expanded clones, and some rows have none.

D gene,clone size,V gene,J gene,CDR3 DNA,CDR3 protein
TRBD2,-,TRBV10-3,TRBJ2-1,TGTGCCATCAGCGTCGCTAGCGGGAATATAAATGAGCAGTTCTTC,CAISVASGNINEQFF
TRBD2,few,TRBV2,TRBJ2-7,TGTGCCAGCATGGGACTAGCGGACTCCTACGAGCAGTACTTC,CASMGLADSYEQYF
TRBD2,-,TRBV7-2,TRBJ2-1,TGTGCCAGCAGCTTAGTTAGCGGGACCAATGAGCAGTTCTTC,CASSLVSGTNEQFF
TRBD1,-,TRBV5-4,TRBJ1-2,TGTGCCAGCAGCTTGGCCTCGGGACAGGGAGTCCGTGGCTACACCTTC,CASSLASGQGVRGYTF
-,-,TRBV6-4,TRBJ2-7,TGTGCCAGCAGTGATACCCCGGGGTCTGAGCAGTACTTC,CASSDTPGSEQYF
TRBD1,-,TRBV28,TRBJ2-5,TGTGCCAGCAGGACAGGGGGCAGGGAGACCCAGTACTTC,CASRTGGRETQYF
-,few,TRBV13,TRBJ2-3,TGTGCCAGCAGCTTACGCCAGGGGGATACGCAGTATTTT,CASSLRQGDTQYF
TRBD1,-,TRBV6-1,TRBJ1-5,TGTGCCAGCAGCCCGACAGGGAATAGCAATCAGCCCCAGCATTTT,CASSPTGNSNQPQHF
TRBD1,-,TRBV30,TRBJ1-1,TGTGTCTGGACTCACAGGGGGGGGTCTGAAGCTTTCTTT,CVWTHRGGSEAFF
-,-,TRBV25-1,TRBJ1-4,TGTGCCAGCAGTGAATGGGAGGGGACTAATGAAAAACTGTTTTTT,CASSEWEGTNEKLFF
-,-,TRBV15,TRBJ1-4,TGTGCCACCAGCAGGGGGAGCGGGGGGGAAAAACTGTTTTTT,CATSRGSGGEKLFF
-,-,TRBV2,TRBJ2-3,TGTGCCAGCAAAGCGTTTACAGATACGCAGTATTTT,CASKAFTDTQYF
TRBD1,-,TRBV5-6,TRBJ2-7,TGTGCCAGCAGCTTGACCAAGGACAGGGCCTCCTACGAGCAGTACTTC,CASSLTKDRASYEQYF
TRBD1,few,TRBV10-3,TRBJ1-2,TGTGCCATCAGTGAGTCAGGGACAGGCGTTAACTATGGCTACACCTTC,CAISESGTGVNYGYTF
TRBD1,-,TRBV7-2,TRBJ2-7,TGTGCCAGCAGCTCCCGGGACAGACACTACGAGCAGTACTTC,CASSSRDRHYEQYF
-,-,TRBV19,TRBJ2-6,TGTGCCAGTAGTATACAGGGTACCGGGGCCAACGTCCTGACTTTC,CASSIQGTGANVLTF
TRBD1,-,TRBV25-1,TRBJ1-2,TGTGCCAGCAGTGAATATGGACAGGGACAAGGCTACACCTTC,CASSEYGQGQGYTF
-,-,TRBV4-1,TRBJ2-1,TGCGCCAGCAGCCAGGGGCGGCGGGACAGCGTTTCGTTCTTC,CASSQGRRDSVSFF
-,-,TRBV7-2,TRBJ1-2,TGTGCCAGCAGCTTAGGAGCAACTAACTATGGCTACACCTTC,CASSLGATNYGYTF
TRBD1,-,TRBV10-3,TRBJ1-1,TGTGCCATCGGACAGGCGAGGGATGCCGTAGCTTTCTTT,CAIGQARDAVAFF
TRBD1,-,TRBV28,TRBJ1-2,TGTGCCAGCAGTTTTAAGAGGACAGGCTATGGCTACACCTTC,CASSFKRTGYGYTF
-,few,TRBV2,TRBJ2-7,TGTGCCAGCAGTGAAGGTCACGGTACCGAGCAGTACTTC,CASSEGHGTEQYF
-,-,TRBV5-5,TRBJ2-7,TGTGCCAGCAGCTTAACACAGTACGAGCAGTACTTC,CASSLTQYEQYF
TRBD1,-,TRBV10-3,TRBJ1-6,TGTGCCATCAGTGACGGCAGGGGGGCGGGGAATTCACCCCTCCACTTT,CAISDGRGAGNSPLHF
-,once,TRBV5-6,TRBJ2-2,TGTGCCAGCCGCCCAGGGGTCGGGGAGCTGTTTTTT,CASRPGVGELFF
-,-,TRBV5-1,TRBJ2-7,TGCGCCAGCAGCCCCCTGGCAGTCTCCTACGAGCAGTACTTC,CASSPLAVSYEQYF
-,-,TRBV14,TRBJ2-7,TGTGCCAGCAGCCAATACAGCGGCAGCCCCTACGAGCAGTACTTC,CASSQYSGSPYEQYF
TRBD1,-,TRBV19,TRBJ1-1,TGTGCCAGTAGTACCCGGACAGGGGGGAGAGCTTTCTTT,CASSTRTGGRAFF
-,-,TRBV7-9,TRBJ1-2,TGTGCCAGCAGCAATAGGGGGGGACCCATTAACTATGGCTACACCTTC,CASSNRGGPINYGYTF
-,-,TRBV5-6,TRBJ1-5,TGTGCCAGCAGCTTGGGAGCGGCTAGCAATCAGCCCCAGCATTTT,CASSLGAASNQPQHF
-,-,TRBV18,TRBJ2-2,TGTGCCAGCTCACCCTCTCGGAACACCGGGGAGCTGTTTTTT,CASSPSRNTGELFF
TRBD2,-,TRBV15,TRBJ2-7,TGTGCCACCAGCTCTAGCGGGGGGAACGGCGAGCAGTACTTC,CATSSSGGNGEQYF
-,-,TRBV5-4,TRBJ2-1,TGTGCCAGCAGCTTGGACAGCTACAATGAGCAGTTCTTC,CASSLDSYNEQFF
-,-,TRBV18,TRBJ2-7,TGTGCCAGCTCGCAGCAGGACAGCTACGAGCAGTACTTC,CASSQQDSYEQYF
-,-,TRBV18,TRBJ1-3,TGTGCCAGCTCACTTTTAGCTGGTTCGGCGGGGTTTGGAAACACCATATATTTT,CASSLLAGSAGFGNTIYF
TRBD2,-,TRBV9,TRBJ2-7,TGTGCCAGCAGCGTAGGAGCGGGGGGGCTTAATGACGAGCAGTACTTC,CASSVGAGGLNDEQYF
-,-,TRBV19,TRBJ1-5,TGTGCCAGTAGTATATCGGGGGGCGCAATTCAGCCCCAGCATTTT,CASSISGGAIQPQHF
-,-,TRBV9,TRBJ2-7,TGTGCCAGCAGCGTAGCGGGAGCGTCCTACGAGCAGTACTTC,CASSVAGASYEQYF
-,few,TRBV30,TRBJ1-4,TGTGCCTGGAGCCCCCTGGGGGGAAAACTGTTTTTT,CAWSPLGGKLFF
-,-,TRBV5-1,TRBJ2-3,TGCGCCAGCAGCTTGGTCCGGGGAAACACAGATACGCAGTATTTT,CASSLVRGNTDTQYF
-,-,TRBV9,TRBJ2-3,TGTGCCAGCAGCGTCATGGGCGGGGACACAGATACGCAGTATTTT,CASSVMGGDTDTQYF
TRBD1,-,TRBV6-4,TRBJ2-2,TGTGCCAGCGGGACAGGGAGAATCGGGGAGCTGTTTTTT,CASGTGRIGELFF
TRBD1,-,TRBV30,TRBJ2-7,TGTGCCTGGAACATACCGGGACAGGGGTTGTCCGAGCAGTACTTC,CAWNIPGQGLSEQYF
TRBD2,-,TRBV9,TRBJ2-3,TGTGCCAGCAGCGCCGTTAGCGGGAGGGCCACAGATACGCAGTATTTT,CASSAVSGRATDTQYF
TRBD2,-,TRBV29-1,TRBJ2-1,TGCAGCGTTCCTGCGGGGGCCTACAATGAGCAGTTCTTC,CSVPAGAYNEQFF
TRBD2,-,TRBV15,TRBJ2-7,TGTGCCACCAGCAGAACCACCGGGACTAGCGGGAGACCCTACGAGCAGTACTTC,CATSRTTGTSGRPYEQYF
-,-,TRBV9,TRBJ1-2,TGTGCCAGCAGCGTAGAATGGGGGGACTATGGCTACACCTTC,CASSVEWGDYGYTF
-,few,TRBV6-5,TRBJ2-7,TGTGCCAGCAGTTCCTCGGTCGGCGAGCAGTACTTC,CASSSSVGEQYF
TRBD2,once,TRBV4-1,TRBJ2-7,TGCGCCAGCAGCCAAGATCTCGGTCGGGCAGGGCGGGGGGAGCAGTACTTC,CASSQDLGRAGRGEQYF
-,-,TRBV5-1,TRBJ2-7,TGCGCCAGCAGCTTGGGGTCGAGCTCCTACGAGCAGTACTTC,CASSLGSSSYEQYF